A single sample gave rise to the 10 T cell receptor beta chains below, sequenced in a study of T-cell memory formation after mild COVID-19. Each CDR3 protein is one row after TCRdb ran MiXCR on the 5' RACE reads. The table lists roughly 62,000 distinct CDR3 sequences, over 8.5% of them singletons. Sequenced: PBMCs or a T cell subset sorted from them (not recorded which). These receptors came from a man aged 18 to 29 who had mild COVID-19 (a few samples of this study predate the infection). Cell type and time point are not known.

This clonotype was counted many times. The chain carries TRBV5-6 and TRBJ1-2; D not resolved. Germline CDR1 reads SGHDT; CDR2 reads YYEEEE. V was pared by 2 bases and J by 0 bases, with 5 bases between. The CDR3 length is 13 residues. The CDR3 bases are TGTGCCAGCAGCTTCGAAGCTAACTATGGCTACACCTTC. Translation gives CASSFEANYGYTF. The whole variable domain, remainder taken from reference TRBV5-6 and TRBJ1-2, is DAGVTQSPTHLIKTRGQQVTLRCSPKSGHDTVSWYQQALGQGPQFIFQYYEEEERQRGNFPDRFSGHQFPNYSSELNVNALLLGDSALYLCASSFEANYGYTFGSGTRLTVV.

The rearrangement joins TRBV19 to TRBJ2-7; 12 nucleotides align to TRBD2. Per the germline V gene, CDR1 is LNHDA and CDR2 is SQIVND (reference sequence). This CDR3 contains 14 residues. Trimming at V came to 6 bases and at J to 1 base, leaving 1 base not matched to a gene. The CDR3 is CASRGLAGSYEQYF. CDR3 nucleotide sequence: TGTGCCAGTAGAGGACTAGCGGGATCCTACGAGCAGTACTTC. Drawing the rest from reference TRBV19 and TRBJ2-7, the complete variable domain is DGGITQSPKYLFRKEGQNVTLSCEQNLNHDAMYWYRQDPGQGLRLIYYSQIVNDFQKGDIAEGYSVSREKKESFPLTVTSAQKNPTAFYLCASRGLAGSYEQYFGPGTRLTVT.

This clonotype was seen many times. The V call is TRBV11-3, the J call TRBJ2-1; 7 bases fit TRBD2. The length of the CDR3 is 15 residues. CDR1 and CDR2 from the germline V gene are SGHNT and YENEEA. V lost 4 bases to trimming and J lost 9 bases; unmatched junction nucleotides: 12. The CDR3 sequence is CASSSPGLGRGEQFF. CDR3 DNA: TGTGCCAGCAGCTCGCCCGGACTAGGGCGGGGTGAGCAGTTCTTC.

The chain is built from TRBV6-2 or TRBV6-3 and TRBJ2-7; 8 bases map to TRBD1. The germline V gene has CDR1 MNHEY and CDR2 SVGEGT. The CDR3 runs to 14 residues. Trimming cost V 6 bases and J 6 bases; bases outside gene matches: 10. As DNA, the CDR3 is TGTGCCAGCAGCGGACAGGGAGTAGCGAGCGAGCAGTACTTC. Translation: CASSGQGVASEQYF.

This clonotype showed up just a few times. The genes are TRBV9 and TRBJ2-3; D possibly uses TRBD1 or TRBD2 (6 bases each). Germline assignment: CDR1 SGDLS and CDR2 YYNGEE. The CDR3 sequence is 18 residues long. The germline V and J ends were trimmed by 4 bases and 0 bases, with 21 bases remaining between them. As DNA, the CDR3 is TGTGCCAGCAGCTCAACGTGGGGGCAGGGGACTAGCACAGATACGCAGTATTTT. Encoded protein: CASSSTWGQGTSTDTQYF.

This clonotype came up a few times. The V call is TRBV5-1, the J call TRBJ2-1, with a tentative D call TRBD1 (5 bases). Trimming removed 0 bases from V and 7 bases from J, with 14 bases in between. The CDR3 extends over 15 amino acids. Germline V gene lookup returns CDR1 SGHRS and CDR2 YFSETQ. The CDR3 region has the DNA TGCGCCAGCAGCTTGGAAGGGGCTACTGAGAATGAGCAGTTCTTC. Protein: CASSLEGATENEQFF.

This clonotype has ten or more counts. This CDR3 reads CASSQGLEADTQYF. CDR3 DNA sequence: TGTGCCAGCAGCCAAGGCCTGGAGGCAGATACGCAGTATTTT. This sequence joins TRBV4-2 and TRBJ2-3, with D perhaps TRBD2 (5 bases). Trimming stripped 1 base from V and 4 bases from J, with 9 bases between. The CDR3 covers 14 residues. Germline V gives CDR1 LGHNA, CDR2 YNFKEQ.

This clonotype appeared many times. The chain employs TRBV7-2 and TRBJ2-7; possible D gene TRBD1, 6 bases. Trimming pared 0 bases from V and 3 bases from J, leaving 9 bases between. Germline values: CDR1 SGHTA, CDR2 FQGNSA. The CDR3 spans 14 residues. CDR3 nucleotide sequence: TGTGCCAGCAGCTTAGCGACAGGAATCTACGAGCAGTACTTC. It is translated as CASSLATGIYEQYF.

This clonotype was detected a few times. The chain links TRBV7-2 to TRBJ1-1; tentatively, D is TRBD1 (5 bases). CDR3 length equals 14 residues. In germline, CDR1 is SGHTA, CDR2 FQGNSA. The germline V and J ends were trimmed by 9 bases and 5 bases, with 19 bases remaining between them. The CDR3 spells CASTLFGGGTEAFF. The CDR3 bases are TGTGCCAGTACCTTATTCGGCGGGGGGACTGAAGCTTTCTTT.

This clonotype has only a few counts. The chain is built from TRBV6-2 or TRBV6-3 and TRBJ2-7; D perhaps matches TRBD2 (7 bases). Germline V gives CDR1 MNHEY, CDR2 SVGEGT. The CDR3 has 17 residues. V was trimmed by 3 bases and J by 3 bases, leaving 21 bases between them. Here the CDR3 reads CASSYPRGAGANYEQYF. For the CDR3, the DNA is TGTGCCAGCAGTTATCCGAGAGGTGCGGGGGCCAACTACGAGCAGTACTTC.